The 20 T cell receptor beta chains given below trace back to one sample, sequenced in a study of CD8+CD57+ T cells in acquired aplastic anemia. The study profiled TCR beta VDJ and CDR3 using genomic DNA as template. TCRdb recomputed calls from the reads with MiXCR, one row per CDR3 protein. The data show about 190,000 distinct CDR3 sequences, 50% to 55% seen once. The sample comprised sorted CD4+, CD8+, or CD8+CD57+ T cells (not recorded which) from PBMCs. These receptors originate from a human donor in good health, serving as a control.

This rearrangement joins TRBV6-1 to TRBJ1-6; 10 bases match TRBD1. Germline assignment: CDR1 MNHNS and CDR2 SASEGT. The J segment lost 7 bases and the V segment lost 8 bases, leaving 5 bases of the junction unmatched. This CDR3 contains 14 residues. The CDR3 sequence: CASGRDRGNSPLHF. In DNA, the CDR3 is TGTGCCAGCGGACGGGACAGGGGAAATTCACCCCTCCACTTT.

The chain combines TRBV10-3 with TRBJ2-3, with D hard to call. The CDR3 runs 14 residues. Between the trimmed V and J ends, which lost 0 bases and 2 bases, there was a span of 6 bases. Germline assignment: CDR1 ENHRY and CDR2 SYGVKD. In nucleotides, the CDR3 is TGTGCCATCAGTGAGTCGGACGACACAGATACGCAGTATTTT. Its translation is CAISESDDTDTQYF.

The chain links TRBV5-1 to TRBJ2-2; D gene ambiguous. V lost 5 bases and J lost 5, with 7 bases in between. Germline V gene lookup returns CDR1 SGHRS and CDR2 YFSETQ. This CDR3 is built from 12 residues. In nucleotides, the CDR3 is TGCGCCAGCAGAGTGGCTACCGGGGAGCTGTTTTTT. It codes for CASRVATGELFF.

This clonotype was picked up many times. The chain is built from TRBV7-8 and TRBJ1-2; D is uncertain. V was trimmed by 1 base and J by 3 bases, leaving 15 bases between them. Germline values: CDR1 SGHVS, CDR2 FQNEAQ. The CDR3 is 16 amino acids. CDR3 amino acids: CASSLGRRRDHYGYTF. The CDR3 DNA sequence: TGTGCCAGCAGCTTAGGCCGTAGACGGGATCACTATGGCTACACCTTC.

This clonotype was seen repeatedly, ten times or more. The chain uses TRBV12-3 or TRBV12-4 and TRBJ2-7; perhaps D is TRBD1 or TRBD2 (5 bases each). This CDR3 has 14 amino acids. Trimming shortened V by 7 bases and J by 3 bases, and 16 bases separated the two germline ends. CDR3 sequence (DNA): TGTGCCAGCACCCCGGGACCCACAGACTACGAGCAGTACTTC. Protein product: CASTPGPTDYEQYF.

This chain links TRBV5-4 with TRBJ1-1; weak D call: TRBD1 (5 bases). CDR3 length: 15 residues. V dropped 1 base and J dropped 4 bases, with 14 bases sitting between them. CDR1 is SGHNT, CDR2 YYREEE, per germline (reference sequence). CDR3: CASSLSRGLRTEAFF. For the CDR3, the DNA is TGTGCCAGCAGCTTGTCGCGGGGGTTGCGCACTGAAGCTTTCTTT.

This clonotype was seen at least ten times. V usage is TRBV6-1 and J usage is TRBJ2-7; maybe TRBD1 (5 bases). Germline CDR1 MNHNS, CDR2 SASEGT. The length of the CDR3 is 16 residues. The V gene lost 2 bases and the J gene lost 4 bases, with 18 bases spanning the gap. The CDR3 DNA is TGTGCCAGCAGTGAATTTCCCCAGGGCATCCCTTACGAGCAGTACTTC. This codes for CASSEFPQGIPYEQYF.

Here the CDR3 reads CSARLRASGGGGPYEQYF. The CDR3, as DNA: TGCAGTGCTAGACTTCGGGCTAGCGGGGGGGGCGGGCCCTACGAGCAGTACTTC. J is TRBJ2-7 and V is TRBV20-1; 12 bases map to TRBD2. Per the germline V gene, CDR1 is DFQATT and CDR2 is SNEGSKA (reference sequence). This CDR3 spans 18 amino acids. The junction had 13 bases not matched to a gene; V was cut back by 2 bases and J by 2 bases.

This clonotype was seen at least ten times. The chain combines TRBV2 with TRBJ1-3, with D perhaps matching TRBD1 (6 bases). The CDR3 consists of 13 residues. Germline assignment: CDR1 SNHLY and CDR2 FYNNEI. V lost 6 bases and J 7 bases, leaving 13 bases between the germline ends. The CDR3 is CASRSDSQNTIYF. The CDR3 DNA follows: TGTGCCAGCAGGTCGGACAGCCAGAACACCATATATTTT.

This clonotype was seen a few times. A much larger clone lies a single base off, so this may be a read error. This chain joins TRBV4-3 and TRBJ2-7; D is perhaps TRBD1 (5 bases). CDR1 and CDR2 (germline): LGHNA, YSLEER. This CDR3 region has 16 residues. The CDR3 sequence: CASSQGLGLGDPEQCF. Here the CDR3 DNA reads TGCGCCAGCAGCCAAGGGCTAGGGCTAGGGGATCCCGAGCAGTGCTTC.

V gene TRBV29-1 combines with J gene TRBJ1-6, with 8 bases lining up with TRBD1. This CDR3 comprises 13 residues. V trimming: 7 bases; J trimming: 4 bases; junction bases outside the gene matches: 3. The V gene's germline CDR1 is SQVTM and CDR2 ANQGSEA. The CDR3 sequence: CSAGDRYNSPLHF. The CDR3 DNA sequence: TGCAGCGCCGGGGACAGGTATAATTCACCCCTCCACTTT.

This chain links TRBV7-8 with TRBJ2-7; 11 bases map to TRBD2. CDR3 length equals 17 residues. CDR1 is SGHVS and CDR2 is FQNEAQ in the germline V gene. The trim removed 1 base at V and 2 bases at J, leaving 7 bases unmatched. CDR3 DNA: TGTGCCAGCAGCTTAGGGGCTAGCGGGAGGTACGCCTACGAGCAGTACGTC. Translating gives CASSLGASGRYAYEQYV.

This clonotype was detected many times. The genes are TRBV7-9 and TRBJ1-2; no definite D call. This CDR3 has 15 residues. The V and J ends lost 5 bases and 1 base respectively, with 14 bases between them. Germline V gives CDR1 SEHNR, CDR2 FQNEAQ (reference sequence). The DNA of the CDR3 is TGTGCCAGCAGCCTCAGAGGGTCCGGTAACTATGGCTACACCTTC. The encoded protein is CASSLRGSGNYGYTF.

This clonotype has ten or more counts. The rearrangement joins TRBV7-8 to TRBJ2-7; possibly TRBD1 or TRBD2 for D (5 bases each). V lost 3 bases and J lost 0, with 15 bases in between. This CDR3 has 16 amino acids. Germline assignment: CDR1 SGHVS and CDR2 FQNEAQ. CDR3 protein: CASSLPGTWSSYEQYF. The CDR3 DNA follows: TGTGCCAGCAGCTTGCCCGGGACGTGGAGCTCCTACGAGCAGTACTTC.

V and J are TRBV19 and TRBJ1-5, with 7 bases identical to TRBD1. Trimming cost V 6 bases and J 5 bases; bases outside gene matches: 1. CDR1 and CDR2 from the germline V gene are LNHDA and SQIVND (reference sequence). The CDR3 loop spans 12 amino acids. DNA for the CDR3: TGTGCCAGTAGAGGACAGGATCAGCCCCAGCATTTT. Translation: CASRGQDQPQHF.

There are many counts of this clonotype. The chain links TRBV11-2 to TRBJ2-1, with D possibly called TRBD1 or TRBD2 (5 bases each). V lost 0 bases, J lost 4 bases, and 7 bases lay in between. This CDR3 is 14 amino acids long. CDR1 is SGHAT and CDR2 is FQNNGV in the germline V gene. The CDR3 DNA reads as TGTGCCAGCAGCTTAGAGGGACGGTACAATGAGCAGTTCTTC. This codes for CASSLEGRYNEQFF.

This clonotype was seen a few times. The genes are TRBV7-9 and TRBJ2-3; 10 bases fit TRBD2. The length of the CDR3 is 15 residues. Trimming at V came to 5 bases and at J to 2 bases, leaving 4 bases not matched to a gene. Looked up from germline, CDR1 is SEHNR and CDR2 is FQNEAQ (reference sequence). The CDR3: CASSTSGGDTDTQYF. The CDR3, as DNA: TGTGCCAGCAGCACCAGCGGGGGGGACACAGATACGCAGTATTTT.

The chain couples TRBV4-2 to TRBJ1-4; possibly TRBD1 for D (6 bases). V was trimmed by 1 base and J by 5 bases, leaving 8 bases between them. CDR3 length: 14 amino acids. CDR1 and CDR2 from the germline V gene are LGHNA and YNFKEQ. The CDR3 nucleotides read TGTGCCAGCAGCCAAGGGCAGGGGAATGAAAAACTGTTTTTT. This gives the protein CASSQGQGNEKLFF.

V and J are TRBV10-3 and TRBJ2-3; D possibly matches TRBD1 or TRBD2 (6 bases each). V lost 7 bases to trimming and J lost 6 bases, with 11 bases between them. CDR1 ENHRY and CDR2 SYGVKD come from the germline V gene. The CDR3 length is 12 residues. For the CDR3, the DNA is TGTGCCATCAATGGAGGGGGGGATACGCAGTATTTT. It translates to CAINGGGDTQYF.

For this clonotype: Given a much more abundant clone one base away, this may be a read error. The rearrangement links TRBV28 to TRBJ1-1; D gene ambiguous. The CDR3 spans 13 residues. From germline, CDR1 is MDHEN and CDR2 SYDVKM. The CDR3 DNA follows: TGTGCCTGCAGTCTTATAGGGAGGTCTGAAGCTTTCTTT. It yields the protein CACSLIGRSEAFF.